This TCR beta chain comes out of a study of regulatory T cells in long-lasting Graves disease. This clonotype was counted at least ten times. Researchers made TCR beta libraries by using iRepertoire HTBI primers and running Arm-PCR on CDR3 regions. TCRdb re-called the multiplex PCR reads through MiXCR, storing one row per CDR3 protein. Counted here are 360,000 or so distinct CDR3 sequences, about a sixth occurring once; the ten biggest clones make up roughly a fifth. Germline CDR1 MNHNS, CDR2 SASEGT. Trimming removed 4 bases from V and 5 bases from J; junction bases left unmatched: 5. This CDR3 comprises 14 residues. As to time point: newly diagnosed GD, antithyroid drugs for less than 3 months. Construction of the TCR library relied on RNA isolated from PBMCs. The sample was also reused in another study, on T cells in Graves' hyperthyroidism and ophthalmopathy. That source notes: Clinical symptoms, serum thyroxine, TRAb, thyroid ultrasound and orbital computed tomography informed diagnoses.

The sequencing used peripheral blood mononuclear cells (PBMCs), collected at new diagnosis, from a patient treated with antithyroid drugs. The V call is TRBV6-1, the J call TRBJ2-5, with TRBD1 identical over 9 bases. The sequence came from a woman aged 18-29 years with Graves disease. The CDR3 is CASSVQGAGETQYF. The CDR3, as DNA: TGTGCCAGCAGTGTACAGGGGGCGGGGGAGACCCAGTACTTC.